This T cell receptor beta chain was profiled in a study of cytomegalovirus exposure and HLA in healthy donors. Whole-study findings and limits: The only immune exposure information that was available was CMV serostatus. Reports state that TCR beta sequences accurately predicted most subjects' HLA-A and HLA-B alleles.

Primers included in the PCR were 60 Vbeta and 13 Jbeta primers. The method was immunoSEQ multiplex PCR; TCRdb's version includes in-frame clones alone and lacks a portion of them. The table lists some 170,000 clones, roughly four fifths of them singletons. A note on this clone: Its target is unknown.

The sample consisted of PBMCs. This TCR was recovered from a woman aged 40 to 55 in good health and CMV-seronegative.

Here the CDR3 DNA reads TGTGCCAGCAGGCACACTAGCGGGACATCCTACGAGCAGTACTTC. This encodes CASRHTSGTSYEQYF. The rearrangement joins TRBV27 to TRBJ2-7; 10 nucleotides match TRBD2. Trimming removed 6 bases from V and 1 base from J; junction bases left unmatched: 6. The CDR3 sequence is 15 residues long. CDR1 is MNHEY, CDR2 SMNVEV, per germline (reference sequence).